The T cell receptor beta chain described here comes from a study of CD8 T cells in Susac syndrome. Notes on the study in general: In TEMRA cells and active patients, CD8+ clonal expansion in Susac reached its peak. In total CD8+ repertoires, about 16 Susac-specific public clones were found, and CD8+ TEMRA repertoires had about five.

After extraction with the RNeasy kit, roughly 0.45 to 1 ug of the RNA was reverse transcribed using random hexamers. With immunoSEQ multiplex PCR, TCR beta CDR3 was amplified across 54 Vbeta and 13 Jbeta. MiXCR, applied by TCRdb to the immunoSEQ multiplex PCR reads, yields one record per CDR3 protein. The data hold more than 150,000 distinct CDR3 sequences, with around 95% observed a single time. V lost 2 bases and J lost 2; bases outside the gene matches: 8. The CDR3 is made up of 15 amino acids. The germline V gene has CDR1 DFQATT and CDR2 SNEGSKA (reference sequence). The table lists this clonotype with a count of one. What it recognizes is unknown. In blood CD8+ and CD4+ T cells, TCR beta underwent sequencing.

The source is a human donor with Susac syndrome. Sequenced input: CD8+ T cells from PBMCs. This sequence joins TRBV20-1 and TRBJ2-7; TRBD2 aligns across 8 bases. This CDR3 reads CSARILAEFPYEQYF. For the CDR3, the DNA is TGCAGTGCTAGAATACTAGCGGAGTTCCCCTACGAGCAGTACTTC.